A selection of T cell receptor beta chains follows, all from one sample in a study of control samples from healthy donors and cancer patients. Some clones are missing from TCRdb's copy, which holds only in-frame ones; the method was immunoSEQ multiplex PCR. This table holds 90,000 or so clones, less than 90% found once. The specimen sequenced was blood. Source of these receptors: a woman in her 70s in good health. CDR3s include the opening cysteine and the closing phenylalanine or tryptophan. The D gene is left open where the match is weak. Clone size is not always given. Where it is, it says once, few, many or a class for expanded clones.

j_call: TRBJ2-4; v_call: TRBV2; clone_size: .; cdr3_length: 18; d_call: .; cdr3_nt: TGTGCCAGCAGTGAAGCCCCTGTCATGTCCCTAGCCAAAAACATTCAGTACTTC; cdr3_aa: CASSEAPVMSLAKNIQYF
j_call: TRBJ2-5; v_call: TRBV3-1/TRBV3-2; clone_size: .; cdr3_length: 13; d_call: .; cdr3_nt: TGTGCCAGCAGCCAAGGCGGTGAAGAGACCCAGTACTTC; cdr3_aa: CASSQGGEETQYF
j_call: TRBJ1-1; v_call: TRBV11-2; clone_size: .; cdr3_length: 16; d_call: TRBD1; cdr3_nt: TGTGCCAGCAGCTTAGGTTTAGGACAGGGGAACACTGAAGCTTTCTTT; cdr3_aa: CASSLGLGQGNTEAFF
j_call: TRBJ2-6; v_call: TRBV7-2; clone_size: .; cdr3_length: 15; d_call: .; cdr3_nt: TGTGCCAGCAGCCCTTGGGGCTCTGGGGCCAACGTCCTGACTTTC; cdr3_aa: CASSPWGSGANVLTF
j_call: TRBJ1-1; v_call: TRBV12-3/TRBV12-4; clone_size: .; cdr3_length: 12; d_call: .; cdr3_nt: TGTGCCAGCAGTTTCTGGGGCACTGAAGCTTTCTTT; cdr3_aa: CASSFWGTEAFF
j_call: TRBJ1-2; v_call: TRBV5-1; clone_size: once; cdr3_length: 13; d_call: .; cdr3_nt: TGCGCCAGCAGCAATGACAGAGACTATGGCTACACCTTC; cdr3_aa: CASSNDRDYGYTF
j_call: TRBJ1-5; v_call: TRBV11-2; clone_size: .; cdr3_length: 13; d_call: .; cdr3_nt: TGTGCCAGCAGCCTATGGTCCGATCGGCCCCAGCATTTT; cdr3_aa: CASSLWSDRPQHF
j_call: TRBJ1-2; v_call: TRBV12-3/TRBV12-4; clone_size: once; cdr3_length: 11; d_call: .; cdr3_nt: TGTGCCAGCACAGGGAACTATGGCTACACCTTC; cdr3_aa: CASTGNYGYTF
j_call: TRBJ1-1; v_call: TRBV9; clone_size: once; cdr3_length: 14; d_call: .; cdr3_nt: TGTGCCAGCAACGCGGGGGGATTGAACACTGAAGCTTTCTTT; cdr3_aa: CASNAGGLNTEAFF
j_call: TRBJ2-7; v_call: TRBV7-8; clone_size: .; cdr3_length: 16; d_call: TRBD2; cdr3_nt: TGTGCCAGCAGCGTGGGACTAGCGGGAATAAGCTACGAGCAGTACTTC; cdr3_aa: CASSVGLAGISYEQYF
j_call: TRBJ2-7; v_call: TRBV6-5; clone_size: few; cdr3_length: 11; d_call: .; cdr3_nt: TGTGCCAGCAGGTACCCCGACACCTTGAACTTC; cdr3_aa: CASRYPDTLNF